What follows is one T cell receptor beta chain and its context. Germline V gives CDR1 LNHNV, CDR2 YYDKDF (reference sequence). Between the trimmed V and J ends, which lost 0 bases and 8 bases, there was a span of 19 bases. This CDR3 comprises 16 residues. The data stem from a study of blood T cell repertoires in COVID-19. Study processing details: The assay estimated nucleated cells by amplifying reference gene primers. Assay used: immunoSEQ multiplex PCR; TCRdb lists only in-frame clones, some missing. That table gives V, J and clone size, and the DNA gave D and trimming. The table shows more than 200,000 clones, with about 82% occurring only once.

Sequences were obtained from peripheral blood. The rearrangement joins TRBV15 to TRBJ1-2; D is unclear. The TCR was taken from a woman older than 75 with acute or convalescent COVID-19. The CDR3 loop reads CATSRDRVGGPLGYTF. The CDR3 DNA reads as TGTGCCACCAGCAGAGATCGTGTGGGAGGTCCCTTAGGCTACACCTTC. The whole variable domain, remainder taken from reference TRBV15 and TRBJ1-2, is DAMVIQNPRYQVTQFGKPVTLSCSQTLNHNVMYWYQQKSSQAPKLLFHYYDKDFNNEADTPDNFQSRRPNTSFCFLDIRSPGLGDTAMYLCATSRDRVGGPLGYTFGSGTRLTVV.